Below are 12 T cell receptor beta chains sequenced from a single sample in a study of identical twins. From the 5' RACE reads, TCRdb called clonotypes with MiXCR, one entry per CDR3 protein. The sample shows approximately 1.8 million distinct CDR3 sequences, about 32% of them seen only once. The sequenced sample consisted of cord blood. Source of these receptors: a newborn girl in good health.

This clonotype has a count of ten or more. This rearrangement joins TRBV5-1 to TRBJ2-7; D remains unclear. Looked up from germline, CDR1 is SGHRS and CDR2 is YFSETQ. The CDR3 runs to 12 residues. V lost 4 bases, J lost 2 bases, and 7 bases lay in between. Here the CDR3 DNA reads TGCGCCAGCAGCCAACCCCCCTACGAGCAGTACTTC. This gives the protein CASSQPPYEQYF.

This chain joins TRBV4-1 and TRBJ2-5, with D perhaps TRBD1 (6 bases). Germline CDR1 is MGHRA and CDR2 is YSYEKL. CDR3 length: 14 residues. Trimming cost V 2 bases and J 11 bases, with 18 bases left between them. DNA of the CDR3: TGCGCCAGCAGCCAACTACAGGGAAGCAATGAGCAGTACTTC. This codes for CASSQLQGSNEQYF.

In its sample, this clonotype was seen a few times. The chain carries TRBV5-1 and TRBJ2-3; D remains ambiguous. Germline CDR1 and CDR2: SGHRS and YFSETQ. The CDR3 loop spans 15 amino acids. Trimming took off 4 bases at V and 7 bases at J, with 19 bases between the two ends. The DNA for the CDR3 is TGCGCCAGCAGCCTCCATCCGACTCTCCCTAATACGCAGTATTTT. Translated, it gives CASSLHPTLPNTQYF. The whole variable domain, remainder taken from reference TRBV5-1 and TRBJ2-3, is KAGVTQTPRYLIKTRGQQVTLSCSPISGHRSVSWYQQTPGQGLQFLFEYFSETQRNKGNFPGRFSGRQFSNSRSEMNVSTLELGDSALYLCASSLHPTLPNTQYFGPGTRLTVL.

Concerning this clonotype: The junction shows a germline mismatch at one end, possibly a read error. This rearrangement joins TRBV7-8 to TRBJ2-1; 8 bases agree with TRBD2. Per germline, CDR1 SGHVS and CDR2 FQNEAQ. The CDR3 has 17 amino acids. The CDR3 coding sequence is TGTGTCAGCAGGGTTAAATCGATCCAGGGACTAGGAAATGAGCAGTTCTTC. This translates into CVSRVKSIQGLGNEQFF.

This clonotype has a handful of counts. For the CDR3, the DNA is TGTGCCAGCAGCTTAACAGTCCCGGGAGGAGGAGATGAGCAGTTCTTC. Amino acids: CASSLTVPGGGDEQFF. The chain couples TRBV7-2 to TRBJ2-1; 7 nucleotides match TRBD2. CDR3 length: 16 amino acids. Germline V gives CDR1 SGHTA, CDR2 FQGNSA. The trim removed 2 bases at V and 8 bases at J, leaving 12 bases unmatched. The full variable domain, its missing parts supplied by reference TRBV7-2 and TRBJ2-1, is GAGVSQSPSNKVTEKGKDVELRCDPISGHTALYWYRQSLGQGLEFLIYFQGNSAPDKSGLPSDRFSAERTGGSVSTLTIQRTQQEDSAVYLCASSLTVPGGGDEQFFGPGTRLTVL.

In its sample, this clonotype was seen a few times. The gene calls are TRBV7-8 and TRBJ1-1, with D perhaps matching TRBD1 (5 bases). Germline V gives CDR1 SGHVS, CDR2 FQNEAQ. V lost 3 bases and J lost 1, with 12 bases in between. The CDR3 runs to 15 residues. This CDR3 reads CASSFRGTGNTEAFF. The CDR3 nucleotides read TGTGCCAGCAGCTTCCGGGGGACGGGGAACACTGAAGCTTTCTTT.

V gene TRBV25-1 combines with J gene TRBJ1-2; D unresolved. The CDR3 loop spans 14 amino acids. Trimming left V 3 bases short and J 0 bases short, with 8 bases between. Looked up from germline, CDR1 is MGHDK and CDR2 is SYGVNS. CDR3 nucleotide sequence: TGTGCCAGCAGTGACAGGTTACCTAACTATGGCTACACCTTC. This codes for CASSDRLPNYGYTF.

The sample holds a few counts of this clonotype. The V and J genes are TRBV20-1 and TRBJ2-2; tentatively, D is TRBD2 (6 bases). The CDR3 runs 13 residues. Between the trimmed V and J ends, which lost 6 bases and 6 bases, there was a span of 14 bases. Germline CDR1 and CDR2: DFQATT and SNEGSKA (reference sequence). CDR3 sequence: CSAPSSAAGELFF. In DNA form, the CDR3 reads TGCAGTGCCCCGTCTAGCGCTGCCGGGGAGCTGTTTTTT.

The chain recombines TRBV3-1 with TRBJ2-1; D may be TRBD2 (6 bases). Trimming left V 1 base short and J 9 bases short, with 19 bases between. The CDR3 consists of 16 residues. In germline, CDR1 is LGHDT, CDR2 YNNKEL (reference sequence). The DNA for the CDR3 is TGTGCCAGCAGCCAAGGGGACTCCGGTCTGGGCACTGAGCAGTTCTTC. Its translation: CASSQGDSGLGTEQFF.

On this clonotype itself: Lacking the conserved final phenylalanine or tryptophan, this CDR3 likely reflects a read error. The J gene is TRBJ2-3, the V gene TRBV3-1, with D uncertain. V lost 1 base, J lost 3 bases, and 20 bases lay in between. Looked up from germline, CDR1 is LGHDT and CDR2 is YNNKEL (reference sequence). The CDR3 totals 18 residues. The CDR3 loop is CASSQVVRAGHRTDTQYL. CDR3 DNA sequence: TGTGCCAGCAGCCAAGTTGTAAGGGCAGGTCATCGTACAGATACGCAGTATTTA.

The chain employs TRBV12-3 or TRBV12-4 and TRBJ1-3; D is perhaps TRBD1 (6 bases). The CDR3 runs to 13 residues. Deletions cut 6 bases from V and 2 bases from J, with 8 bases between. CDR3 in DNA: TGTGCCAGCAGCAGGGGCCCTGGAAACACCATATATTTT. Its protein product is CASSRGPGNTIYF.

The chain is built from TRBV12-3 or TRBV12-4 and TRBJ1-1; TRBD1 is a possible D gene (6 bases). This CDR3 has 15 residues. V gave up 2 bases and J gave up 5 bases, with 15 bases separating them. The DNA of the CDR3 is TGTGCCAGCAGTTTAAAGGGGCAGGGGACTACTGAAGCTTTCTTT. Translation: CASSLKGQGTTEAFF.